This T cell receptor beta chain was sequenced in a study of blood T cells in healthy people across ages. Combining a sample-barcoded 5' primer with a J-beta primer mix, a second PCR ran for roughly 7 to 11 cycles. One entry per CDR3 protein, called by TCRdb with MiXCR from the 5' RACE reads. The sample yields about 730,000 distinct CDR3 sequences, approximately 39% seen once. This CDR3 comprises 19 residues. CDR1 and CDR2 from the germline V gene are SGHAT and FQNNGV. The V gene end was trimmed by 0 bases and the J gene end by 4 bases; junction bases not matched to a gene: 13. Sample: blood. This sequence was found in a woman aged 55-70 years in good health. This chain uses TRBV11-2 with TRBJ2-2, with TRBD1 matching 8 bases. The DNA for the CDR3 is TGTGCCAGCAGCTTAGATCGGGGGAAAACAGGGGGTTTCACCGGGGAGCTGTTTTTT. Translating it yields CASSLDRGKTGGFTGELFF.